These T cell receptor beta chains were read from a single sample in a study of OX40 agonist ivuxolimab in advanced cancers. Profiling relied on immunoSEQ multiplex PCR, and the TCRdb table lists in-frame clones only, not all of them. This sample carries 57,000 or so clones, about 92% of them seen once, and the ten largest clones take about 0.66%. Source: CD4+ or CD8+ T cells sorted from blood, taken in a trial of the OX40 agonist ivuxolimab. These receptors were obtained from an adult with an advanced solid tumor such as melanoma, head and neck, liver or kidney cancer. Each CDR3 is given with its conserved first and last residue. The D gene is left open where the match is weak. Expanded clones get a size class; other rows say once, few or many, or leave the size out.

J gene,clone size,V gene,D gene,CDR3 length,CDR3 protein,CDR3 DNA
TRBJ1-5,.,TRBV10-3,.,15,CATYSGAESNQPQHF,TGTGCCACCTACTCGGGCGCGGAATCCAATCAGCCCCAGCATTTT
TRBJ2-1,.,TRBV7-9,.,15,CASSSDGGREREQFF,TGTGCCAGCAGCTCCGACGGGGGACGGGAACGGGAGCAGTTCTTC
TRBJ2-2,.,TRBV18,.,16,CASSPRPGANTGELFF,TGTGCCAGCTCACCTCGTCCAGGGGCGAACACCGGGGAGCTGTTTTTT
TRBJ2-5,.,TRBV7-3,.,15,CASSLTGVGRETQYF,TGTGCCAGCAGCTTAACGGGGGTTGGGAGGGAGACCCAGTACTTC
TRBJ2-5,.,TRBV25-1,.,12,CASSANAETQYF,TGTGCCAGCAGTGCTAATGCAGAGACCCAGTACTTC
TRBJ2-7,.,TRBV5-5,.,16,CASSSWPGDTNYEQYF,TGTGCCAGCAGCTCCTGGCCTGGGGACACCAACTACGAGCAGTACTTC
TRBJ1-4,.,TRBV30,.,15,CAWRIWEFGNEKLFF,TGTGCCTGGAGAATATGGGAGTTTGGGAATGAAAAACTGTTTTTT
TRBJ2-3,.,TRBV11-3,TRBD2,14,CASSPPAGVYTQYF,TGTGCCAGCAGCCCCCCAGCGGGGGTATATACGCAGTATTTT
TRBJ2-4,.,TRBV21-1,.,19,CASSIRQRQSLIAKNIQYF,TGTGCCAGCAGCATACGACAACGCCAGAGTCTAATAGCCAAAAACATTCAGTACTTC
TRBJ1-1,once,TRBV6-4,TRBD1,16,CASSVGTGWLNTEAFF,TGTGCCAGCAGTGTGGGGACAGGGTGGTTGAACACTGAAGCTTTCTTT
TRBJ2-3,few,TRBV9,.,15,CASSVEGNRGDTQYF,TGTGCCAGCAGCGTAGAGGGAAATCGGGGAGATACGCAGTATTTT
TRBJ1-3,.,TRBV7-6,.,15,CASSPPGASGNTIYF,TGTGCCAGCAGCCCTCCGGGAGCCTCTGGAAACACCATATATTTT
TRBJ1-3,.,TRBV4-1,.,13,CASTTYSGNTIYF,TGCGCCAGCACCACTTACTCTGGAAACACCATATATTTT
TRBJ1-5,.,TRBV6-5,.,13,CASSDAGGQPQHF,TGTGCCAGCAGTGACGCGGGGGGACAGCCCCAGCATTTT
TRBJ2-7,.,TRBV5-1,TRBD1,14,CASSPSGGRDEQYF,TGCGCCAGCAGCCCATCAGGGGGACGGGACGAGCAGTACTTC
TRBJ2-7,once,TRBV30,.,13,CAFTQGSGDEQYF,TGTGCCTTCACCCAGGGATCCGGCGACGAGCAGTACTTC
TRBJ2-3,once,TRBV5-4,.,12,CASLSSSDTQYF,TGTGCCAGTCTATCTTCATCAGATACGCAGTATTTT
TRBJ1-2,.,TRBV6-1,TRBD1,15,CAITSGTGGSYGYTF,TGTGCCATCACCTCCGGGACAGGGGGCAGCTATGGCTACACCTTC
TRBJ2-5,.,TRBV5-1,.,13,CASSLKHQETQYF,TGCGCCAGCAGCTTGAAACACCAAGAGACCCAGTACTTC
TRBJ2-7,.,TRBV13,TRBD1,14,CASSLTGLVYEQYF,TGTGCCAGCAGCTTGACAGGGCTAGTGTACGAGCAGTACTTC
TRBJ2-7,few,TRBV15,.,14,CATSRTASSYEQYF,TGTGCCACCAGCCGGACAGCCAGCTCCTACGAGCAGTACTTC
TRBJ1-5,.,TRBV6-6,.,13,CASDDGGSQPQHF,TGTGCCAGCGATGACGGGGGGAGTCAGCCCCAGCATTTT
TRBJ1-5,.,TRBV5-1,TRBD1,14,CASSLGTGVQPQHF,TGCGCCAGCAGTCTTGGGACAGGGGTACAGCCCCAGCATTTT
TRBJ2-1,.,TRBV9,.,14,CASSVVNGGGEQFF,TGTGCCAGCAGCGTAGTAAATGGGGGTGGTGAGCAGTTCTTC
TRBJ2-2,.,TRBV7-6,.,14,CASSTGQMTGELFF,TGTGCCAGCAGCACTGGACAGATGACCGGGGAGCTGTTTTTT
TRBJ2-1,.,TRBV10-3,.,15,CAIRVLGGAADEQFF,TGTGCCATCCGCGTACTGGGCGGGGCGGCGGATGAGCAGTTCTTC
TRBJ2-5,.,TRBV25-1,.,13,CASSEGGQETQYF,TGTGCCAGCAGTGAAGGGGGGCAAGAGACCCAGTACTTC
TRBJ2-1,.,TRBV5-4,.,13,CASSDDLSNEQFF,TGTGCCAGCAGTGACGACTTATCCAATGAGCAGTTCTTC
TRBJ2-1,.,TRBV27,TRBD2,15,CASSLAGTSKNEQFF,TGTGCCAGCAGTTTGGCGGGGACTAGTAAGAATGAGCAGTTCTTC
TRBJ1-2,.,TRBV9,.,13,CASNRPEGYGYTF,TGTGCCAGCAACAGGCCCGAGGGCTATGGCTACACCTTC
TRBJ1-5,.,TRBV5-8,TRBD1,14,CASRMGQGISAQHF,TGTGCCAGCAGGATGGGACAGGGGATCTCGGCCCAGCATTTT